This TCR beta chain was profiled in a study of T cells in women clearing cervical HPV infection. Study overall: For cases, blood was sampled a median 149 days after lesion detection, interquartile range about 90 to 200 days. HLA type could not be excluded as a confounder. Study-level results: It is unknown whether associations predate infection; no effector/memory or HPV-specific sorting. Cases carried less TRBV6-7 than controls: roughly 0.12% versus 0.17%.

As concerns this clone: As yet, its antigen is unknown. The CDR3 is cut off 3 residues early in the read; its end comes from the germline J gene.

The V gene's germline CDR1 is SEHNR and CDR2 FQNEAQ (reference sequence). The CDR3 length is 14 residues. V was pared by 0 bases and J by 7 bases, with 4 bases of the junction left unmatched. TCRdb's copy holds only in-frame clones and misses some; the assay was immunoSEQ multiplex PCR. The table for this sample gives about 20,000 clones. The source is a woman aged 18 to 69 with a cervical HPV16 infection that either progressed to CIN3+ or cleared (not recorded which). The chain is built from TRBV7-9 and TRBJ2-3, with 7 bases identical to TRBD1. The sample comprised blood buffy coat. CDR3 sequence reads: CASSLAGQSNTQYF. The CDR3 bases that were read are TGTGCCAGCAGCTTAGCGGGACAGTCTAATACG.